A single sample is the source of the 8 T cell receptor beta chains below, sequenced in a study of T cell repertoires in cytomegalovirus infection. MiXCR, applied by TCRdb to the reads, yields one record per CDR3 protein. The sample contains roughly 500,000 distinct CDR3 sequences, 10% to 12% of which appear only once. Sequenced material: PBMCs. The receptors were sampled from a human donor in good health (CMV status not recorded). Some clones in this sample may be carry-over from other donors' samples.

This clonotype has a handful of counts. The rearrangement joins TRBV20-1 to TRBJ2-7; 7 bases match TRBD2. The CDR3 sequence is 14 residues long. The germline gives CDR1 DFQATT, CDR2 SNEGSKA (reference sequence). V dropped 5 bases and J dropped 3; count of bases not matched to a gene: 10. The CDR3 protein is CSAADGGSNYEQYF. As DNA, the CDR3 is TGCAGTGCTGCCGATGGCGGGAGTAACTACGAGCAGTACTTC.

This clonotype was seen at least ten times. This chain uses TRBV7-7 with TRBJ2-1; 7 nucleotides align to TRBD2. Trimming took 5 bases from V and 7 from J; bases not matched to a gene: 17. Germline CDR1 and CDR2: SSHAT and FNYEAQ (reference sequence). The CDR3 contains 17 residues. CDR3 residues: CASSQHTSSRGVNEQFF. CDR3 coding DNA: TGTGCCAGCAGCCAACATACGTCCAGCCGGGGGGTGAATGAGCAGTTCTTC.

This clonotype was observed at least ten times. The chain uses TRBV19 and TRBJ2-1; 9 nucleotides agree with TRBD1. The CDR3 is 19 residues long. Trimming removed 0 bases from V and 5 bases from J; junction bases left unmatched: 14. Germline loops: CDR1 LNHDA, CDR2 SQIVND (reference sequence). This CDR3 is CASSIDGTGRDWPHNEQFF. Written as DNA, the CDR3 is TGTGCCAGTAGTATAGATGGGACAGGGAGAGACTGGCCCCACAATGAGCAGTTCTTC.

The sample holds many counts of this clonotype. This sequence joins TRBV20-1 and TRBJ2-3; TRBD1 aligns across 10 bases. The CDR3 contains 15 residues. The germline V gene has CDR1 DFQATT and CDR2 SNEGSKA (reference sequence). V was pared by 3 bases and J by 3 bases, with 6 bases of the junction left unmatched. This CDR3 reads CSARGQGSWTDTQYF. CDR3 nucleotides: TGCAGTGCTAGGGGACAGGGGAGTTGGACAGATACGCAGTATTTT.

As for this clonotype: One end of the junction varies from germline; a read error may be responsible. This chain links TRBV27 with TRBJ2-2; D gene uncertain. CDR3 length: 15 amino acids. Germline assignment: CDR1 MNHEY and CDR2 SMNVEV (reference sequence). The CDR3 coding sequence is TGTGCCACCTGTATCTATCCCGCGAACACCAGGGAGCTGTTTTTT. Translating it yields CATCIYPANTRELFF.

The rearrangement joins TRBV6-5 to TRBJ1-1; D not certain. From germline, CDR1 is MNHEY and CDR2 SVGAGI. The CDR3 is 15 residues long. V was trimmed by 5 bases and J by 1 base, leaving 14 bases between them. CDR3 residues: CASSQIGMSNTEAFF. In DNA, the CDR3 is TGTGCCAGCAGTCAAATCGGGATGTCGAACACTGAAGCTTTCTTT.

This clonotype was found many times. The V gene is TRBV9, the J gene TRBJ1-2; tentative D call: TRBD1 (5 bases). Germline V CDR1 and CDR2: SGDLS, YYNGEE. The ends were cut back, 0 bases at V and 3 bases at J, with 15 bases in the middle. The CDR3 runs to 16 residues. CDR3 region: CASSVDLSGWDYGYTF. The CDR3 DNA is TGTGCCAGCAGCGTAGATCTTTCAGGGTGGGACTATGGCTACACCTTC.

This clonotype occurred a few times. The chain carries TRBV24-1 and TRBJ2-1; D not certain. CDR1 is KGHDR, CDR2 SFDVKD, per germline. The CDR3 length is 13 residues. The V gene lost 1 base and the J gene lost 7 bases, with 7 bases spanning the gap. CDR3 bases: TGTGCCACCAGTGATTTCCACCTAAATGAGCAGTTCTTC. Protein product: CATSDFHLNEQFF.